Listed below are T cell receptor beta chains from one sample, sequenced in a study of cytomegalovirus exposure and HLA in healthy donors. Using immunoSEQ multiplex PCR, the repertoire was profiled, and TCRdb retains in-frame clones only, with some absent. The data contain approximately 180,000 clones, about four fifths of them seen just once; the ten biggest clones take up less than 2%. The sequencing sample was made of PBMCs. The origin of the receptors is a woman younger than 30 in good health and CMV-seronegative. The CDR3 runs from the conserved cysteine through the conserved F or W. The D gene is left open where the match is weak. Some rows have no size entry. The others give once, few or many, or a class for an expanded clone.

v_call	clone_size	j_call	d_call	cdr3_aa	cdr3_nt
TRBV6-5	NA	TRBJ1-6	NA	CASSIGREYNSPLHF	TGTGCCAGCAGTATCGGACGGGAATATAATTCACCCCTCCACTTT
TRBV4-3	NA	TRBJ1-3	NA	CASSQERASISGNTIYF	TGCGCCAGCAGCCAAGAGAGGGCCAGTATCTCTGGAAACACCATATATTTT
TRBV18	NA	TRBJ1-1	NA	CASSPPGGTEAFF	TGTGCCAGCTCACCACCGGGGGGTACTGAAGCTTTCTTT
TRBV11-2	NA	TRBJ1-2	NA	CASSLFQTDSYGYTF	TGTGCCAGCAGCCTTTTTCAAACGGACAGCTATGGCTACACCTTC
TRBV6-1	NA	TRBJ2-5	TRBD2	CASTQREGLGETQYF	TGTGCCAGCACCCAGCGGGAGGGCCTAGGGGAGACCCAGTACTTC
TRBV10-3	NA	TRBJ2-2	TRBD1	CAISEETGLSTGELFF	TGTGCCATCAGTGAAGAGACAGGGTTGAGCACCGGGGAGCTGTTTTTT
TRBV19	NA	TRBJ1-2	TRBD1	CASRPGTVLYGYTF	TGTGCCAGTAGGCCAGGGACAGTCCTCTATGGCTACACCTTC
TRBV6-5	NA	TRBJ2-3	TRBD2	CASSLFGTSPDTQYF	TGTGCCAGCAGCCTGTTCGGGACTAGCCCAGATACGCAGTATTTT
TRBV19	once	TRBJ2-5	TRBD1	CASSPRTGIKETQYF	TGTGCCAGTAGTCCCCGGACAGGGATTAAAGAGACCCAGTACTTC
TRBV27	once	TRBJ1-1	NA	CASGGGREAFF	TGTGCCAGTGGGGGGGGTAGGGAAGCTTTCTTT
TRBV6-1	NA	TRBJ2-1	NA	CASSEVRGYHEQFF	TGTGCCAGCAGTGAAGTCAGGGGATACCATGAGCAGTTCTTC
TRBV28	NA	TRBJ2-1	TRBD2	CASSFPSSSGRAENEQFF	TGTGCCAGCAGCTTTCCCTCATCTAGCGGGAGGGCCGAGAATGAGCAGTTCTTC
TRBV7-9	NA	TRBJ1-1	TRBD1	CASSPGGPEAFF	TGTGCCAGCAGCCCAGGGGGCCCTGAAGCTTTCTTT
TRBV7-2	NA	TRBJ1-4	NA	CASSRSSEKLFF	TGTGCCAGCAGCCGGAGCAGTGAAAAACTGTTTTTT
TRBV9	NA	TRBJ2-1	NA	CASSVFLHSVYNEQFF	TGTGCCAGCAGCGTATTCCTGCACTCGGTCTACAATGAGCAGTTCTTC
TRBV7-9	NA	TRBJ2-5	TRBD2	CASSKTSGISETQYF	TGTGCCAGCAGCAAGACTAGCGGGATTAGTGAGACCCAGTACTTC
TRBV27	NA	TRBJ2-7	TRBD2	CASSWTSGSYEQYF	TGTGCCAGCAGTTGGACTAGCGGGTCGTACGAGCAGTACTTC
TRBV2	NA	TRBJ2-2	TRBD2	CASRGTSENTGELFF	TGTGCCTCCCGAGGGACTAGCGAAAACACCGGGGAGCTGTTTTTT
TRBV7-2	NA	TRBJ2-1	TRBD2	CASSLAGRTSGMNEQFF	TGTGCCAGCAGCTTAGCGGGCCGGACTAGCGGGATGAATGAGCAGTTCTTC
TRBV6-5	NA	TRBJ2-7	NA	CASSYSAGGAYEQYF	TGTGCCAGCAGTTACTCCGCCGGCGGGGCCTACGAGCAGTACTTC